A single sample is the source of the 23 T cell receptor beta chains below, sequenced in a study of patients and donors after allogeneic stem cell transplantation (dated by TCRdb to the early 2020s). Libraries were made using RT-PCR. Sequencing was performed on a NextSeq 550. The public reads were reanalyzed by TCRdb: fastp trimming at Q25, MiXCR alignment, in-frame beta chains only. A single entry per CDR3 protein holds the most common genes and DNA from its merged rows. Counted in this sample were approximately 220,000 distinct CDR3 sequences; less than 50% of them appeared once. Together, the top ten hold around 10% of the sample. Specimen: blood, either unsorted or a sorted T cell fraction (not recorded which). These receptors originate from a human donor who was either an allogeneic HSCT recipient or a stem cell or donor lymphocyte infusion donor (not recorded which). It is not recorded whose cells these are; they may come from a transplant donor.

This clonotype was seen at least ten times. The rearrangement joins TRBV18 to TRBJ2-3; 9 nucleotides match TRBD1. CDR3 length equals 15 residues. Germline CDR1 and CDR2: KGHSH and LQKENI. Trimming removed 4 bases from V and 3 bases from J; junction bases left unmatched: 5. The CDR3 is CASSRRDRVTDTQYF. CDR3 nucleotide sequence: TGTGCCAGCTCACGGCGGGACAGGGTGACAGATACGCAGTATTTT.

V is TRBV5-1 and J is TRBJ2-3, with a tentative D call TRBD1 (6 bases). There are 15 residues in the CDR3. Trimming left V 5 bases short and J 9 bases short, with 22 bases between. Germline loops: CDR1 SGHRS, CDR2 YFSETQ. The DNA for the CDR3 is TGCGCCAGCAGTTACTCCGGGACACAGCGAACGACGCAGTATTTT. This sequence encodes CASSYSGTQRTTQYF.

The chain is built from TRBV6-6 and TRBJ2-2, with D perhaps matching TRBD1 (5 bases). The V end was cut by 5 bases, the J end by 2 bases, with 18 bases between. Germline lookup yields CDR1 MNHNY and CDR2 SVGAGI (reference sequence). The CDR3 has 17 residues. The CDR3 is CASSAIDSYINTGELFF. For the CDR3, the DNA is TGTGCCAGCAGTGCAATAGACAGCTATATTAACACCGGGGAGCTGTTTTTT.

This clonotype was counted only a few times. This chain joins TRBV9 and TRBJ1-2; D gene unclear. V dropped 0 bases and J dropped 6 bases, with 9 bases sitting between them. The CDR3 extends over 13 amino acids. The germline V gene encodes CDR1 SGDLS and CDR2 YYNGEE. CDR3 bases: TGTGCCAGCAGCGTAGAACAGAACAATGGCTACACCTTC. Protein product: CASSVEQNNGYTF.

The rearrangement links TRBV6-6 to TRBJ1-1, with TRBD1 matching 10 bases. The CDR3 length is 16 residues. The germline V gene has CDR1 MNHNY and CDR2 SVGAGI (reference sequence). The ends lost 2 bases at V and 5 bases at J; junction bases unmatched: 8. The CDR3: CASSYPEGQGRTEAFF. CDR3 DNA: TGTGCCAGCAGTTACCCCGAGGGACAGGGGAGAACTGAAGCTTTCTTT.

This clonotype was detected a few times. V and J are TRBV5-1 and TRBJ1-6, with D possibly TRBD1 on 5 matching bases. The CDR3 has 15 residues. Trimming removed 0 bases from V and 7 bases from J, with 11 bases in between. The V gene's germline CDR1 is SGHRS and CDR2 YFSETQ. CDR3 amino acids: CASSLALGDNSPLHF. The CDR3 bases are TGCGCCAGCAGCTTGGCCCTAGGGGACAATTCACCCCTCCACTTT.

This clonotype was seen a single time. The CDR3 loop is CASRNPWGNEQYF. For the CDR3, the DNA is TGCGCCAGCAGGAACCCCTGGGGGAACGAGCAGTACTTC. The V and J genes are TRBV10-1 and TRBJ2-7; D is tentatively TRBD1 or TRBD2 (5 bases each). The germline V gene has CDR1 WNHNN and CDR2 SYGVQD (reference sequence). Trimming cost V 6 bases and J 5 bases, with 14 bases left between them. There are 13 residues in the CDR3.

This chain uses TRBV4-2 with TRBJ1-1; D ambiguous. The germline V gene has CDR1 LGHNA and CDR2 YNFKEQ. Trimming removed 3 bases at V and 11 bases at J, with 10 bases between. The CDR3 is made up of 11 amino acids. The CDR3 DNA is TGTGCCAGCAGCCACTCAACCGAGGCTTTCTTT. Amino acids: CASSHSTEAFF.

The rearrangement joins TRBV28 to TRBJ2-1, with D possibly TRBD2 on 6 matching bases. This CDR3 has 14 amino acids. Trimming left V 3 bases short and J 0 bases short, with 6 bases between. Germline CDR1 is MDHEN and CDR2 is SYDVKM. CDR3 sequence (DNA): TGTGCCAGCAGTTTGCGGGGCTCCTACAATGAGCAGTTCTTC. Translated, it gives CASSLRGSYNEQFF.

J is TRBJ1-3 and V is TRBV5-1; D remains ambiguous. V lost 0 bases and J 0 bases, leaving 4 bases between the germline ends. The CDR3 is 14 amino acids. Per the germline V gene, CDR1 is SGHRS and CDR2 is YFSETQ. The CDR3 region is CASSLEASGNTIYF. CDR3 in DNA: TGCGCCAGCAGCTTGGAGGCCTCTGGAAACACCATATATTTT.

This clonotype was observed a handful of times. The V call is TRBV20-1, the J call TRBJ1-5, with TRBD1 matching over 7 bases. Trimming removed 6 bases from V and 6 bases from J; junction bases left unmatched: 8. The CDR3 loop spans 13 amino acids. Germline lookup yields CDR1 DFQATT and CDR2 SNEGSKA (reference sequence). The CDR3 spells CSARDRVFQPQHF. The CDR3 region has the DNA TGCAGTGCACGCGACAGGGTATTTCAGCCCCAGCATTTT.

The chain is built from TRBV7-8 and TRBJ2-1; D is unresolved. This CDR3 spans 13 amino acids. Germline-derived CDR1 and CDR2 are SGHVS and FQNEAQ. V dropped 1 base and J dropped 8 bases, with 9 bases sitting between them. The CDR3 here is CASSLGRGYEQFF. The CDR3 DNA reads as TGTGCCAGCAGCTTAGGCCGAGGCTATGAGCAGTTCTTC.

The chain has TRBV20-1 and TRBJ1-6; D uncertain. The CDR3 is 15 amino acids. V was shortened by 0 bases and J by 10 bases, with 16 bases between the two germline ends. CDR1 and CDR2 (germline): DFQATT, SNEGSKA (reference sequence). The CDR3 DNA sequence: TGCAGTGCTAGAGATCGGTCAAGGTTGGGGTCACCCCTCCACTTT. This sequence encodes CSARDRSRLGSPLHF.

This sequence joins TRBV18 and TRBJ2-5, with no clear D. The CDR3 extends over 12 amino acids. Trimming left V 1 base short and J 4 bases short, with 4 bases between. Germline V gives CDR1 KGHSH, CDR2 LQKENI. The CDR3 sequence is CASSPRLETQYF. DNA for the CDR3: TGTGCCAGCTCACCACGGTTAGAGACCCAGTACTTC.

This clonotype has more than one count but fewer than ten. The rearrangement uses TRBV20-1 and TRBJ1-2, with TRBD1 matching over 10 bases. The CDR3 is 15 amino acids. The germline CDR1 and CDR2 sequences are DFQATT and SNEGSKA (reference sequence). Unmatched junction bases numbered 10, after V lost 3 bases and J lost 6 bases. The CDR3 loop is CSASMGQGFFDGYTF. As DNA, the CDR3 is TGCAGTGCTAGCATGGGACAGGGGTTCTTCGATGGCTACACCTTC.

This clonotype was seen a few times. The chain is built from TRBV14 and TRBJ1-6; D gene ambiguous. The length of the CDR3 is 12 residues. V gave up 5 bases and J gave up 14 bases, with 13 bases separating them. The germline V gene has CDR1 SGHDN and CDR2 FVKESK. This chain's CDR3 is CASSLGSGTLHF. The DNA for the CDR3 is TGTGCCAGCAGCTTAGGATCGGGGACCCTCCACTTT.

This rearrangement joins TRBV20-1 to TRBJ2-3; 9 bases are a match to TRBD2. The junction had 9 bases not matched to a gene; V was cut back by 3 bases and J by 2 bases. The germline V gene has CDR1 DFQATT and CDR2 SNEGSKA (reference sequence). The CDR3 extends over 16 amino acids. Here the CDR3 DNA reads TGCAGTGCTAGGAGGAGTAGCGGGGGCCACACAGATACGCAGTATTTT. Amino acid sequence: CSARRSSGGHTDTQYF.

The rearrangement uses TRBV3-1 and TRBJ2-7; possible D gene TRBD2, 6 bases. Trimming took 2 bases from V and 5 from J, leaving 16 bases between them. CDR1 LGHDT and CDR2 YNNKEL come from the germline V gene (reference sequence). The CDR3 length is 15 residues. The CDR3 loop is CASSQSGRLAHEQYF. The DNA of the CDR3 is TGTGCCAGCAGCCAATCAGGGAGGTTAGCGCACGAGCAGTACTTC.

This clonotype has a single count. The CDR3 DNA sequence: TGTGCCAGCAGTAGCCGGGACAATATGAACACTGAAGCTTTCTTT. Translated: CASSSRDNMNTEAFF. The V call is TRBV28, the J call TRBJ1-1; a possible D gene is TRBD1 (6 bases). This CDR3 has 15 residues. Germline CDR1 is MDHEN and CDR2 is SYDVKM. V was pared by 5 bases and J by 0 bases, with 13 bases between.

In its sample, this clonotype was seen a few times. J is TRBJ1-2 and V is TRBV20-1; 9 bases map to TRBD1. The junction had 10 bases not matched to a gene; V was cut back by 5 bases and J by 6 bases. Germline-derived CDR1 and CDR2 are DFQATT and SNEGSKA (reference sequence). This CDR3 has 14 amino acids. CDR3 protein: CSASRDRVKDGYTF. The CDR3, as DNA: TGCAGTGCTTCCCGGGACAGGGTGAAGGATGGCTACACCTTC.

CDR3 bases: TGTGCCAGCAGTTACTCGAAGGGGGCTCCAACCGATCGGGAGACCCAGTACTTC. The encoded protein is CASSYSKGAPTDRETQYF. The rearrangement links TRBV6-2 or TRBV6-3 to TRBJ2-5; 7 nucleotides line up with TRBD1. J lost 5 bases, V lost 0 bases, and 15 bases had no gene match. Germline V gene data show CDR1 as MNHEY and CDR2 as SVGEGT. The length of the CDR3 is 18 residues.

The V and J genes are TRBV20-1 and TRBJ1-1; D is uncertain. Germline CDR1 is DFQATT and CDR2 is SNEGSKA (reference sequence). The CDR3 consists of 13 residues. Trimming took off 6 bases at V and 1 base at J, with 12 bases between the two ends. The CDR3 here is CSAEVPENTEAFF. As DNA, the CDR3 is TGCAGTGCAGAGGTACCAGAGAACACTGAAGCTTTCTTT.

The rearrangement uses TRBV29-1 and TRBJ2-2; D is possibly TRBD1 (5 bases). The V end lost 1 base, the J end lost 7 bases, and 13 bases lay between the germline ends. In germline, CDR1 is SQVTM, CDR2 ANQGSEA. The length of the CDR3 is 14 residues. The CDR3 loop reads CSVEAQSQGGELFF. The CDR3 DNA follows: TGCAGCGTTGAAGCGCAGAGCCAGGGCGGGGAGCTGTTTTTT.